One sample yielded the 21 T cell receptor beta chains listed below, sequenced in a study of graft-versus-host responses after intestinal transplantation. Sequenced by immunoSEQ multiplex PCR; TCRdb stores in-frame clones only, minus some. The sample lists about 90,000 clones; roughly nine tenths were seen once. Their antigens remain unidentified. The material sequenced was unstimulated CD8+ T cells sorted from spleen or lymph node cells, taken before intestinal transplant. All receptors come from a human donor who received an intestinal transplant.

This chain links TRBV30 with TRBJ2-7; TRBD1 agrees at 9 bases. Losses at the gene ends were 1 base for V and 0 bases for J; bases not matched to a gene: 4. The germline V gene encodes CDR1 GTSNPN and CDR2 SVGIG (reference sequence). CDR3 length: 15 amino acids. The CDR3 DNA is TGTGCCTGGAGTGCCGGGACAGGGCCCTCCTACGAGCAGTACTTC. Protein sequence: CAWSAGTGPSYEQYF.

The DNA for the CDR3 is TGTGCCAGCAGCTTAGCCCCGGCAAGGGGGCGATGGGTTTACGAGCAGTACTTC. Its translation: CASSLAPARGRWVYEQYF. The chain couples TRBV7-9 to TRBJ2-7; 7 bases line up with TRBD1. CDR1 and CDR2 from the germline V gene are SEHNR and FQNEAQ (reference sequence). This CDR3 has 18 residues. The V gene end was trimmed by 0 bases and the J gene end by 4 bases; junction bases not matched to a gene: 15. Combining the CDR3 with reference TRBV7-9 and TRBJ2-7 gives the whole variable domain DTGVSQNPRHKITKRGQNVTFRCDPISEHNRLYWYRQTLGQGPEFLTYFQNEAQLEKSRLLSDRFSAERPKGSFSTLEIQRTEQGDSAMYLCASSLAPARGRWVYEQYFGPGTRLTVT.

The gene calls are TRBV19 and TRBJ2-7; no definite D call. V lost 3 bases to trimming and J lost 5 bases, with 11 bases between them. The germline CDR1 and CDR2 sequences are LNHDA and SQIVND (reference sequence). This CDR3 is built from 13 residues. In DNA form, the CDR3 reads TGTGCCAGTAGTATTGGAGTGGCGGACGAGCAGTACTTC. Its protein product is CASSIGVADEQYF.

CDR3 in DNA: TGTGCCAGCAGTTACAGCGACAGAAACTATGGCTACACCTTC. Residues: CASSYSDRNYGYTF. V and J are TRBV6-5 and TRBJ1-2; D may be TRBD1 (5 bases). From germline, CDR1 is MNHEY and CDR2 SVGAGI. The CDR3 covers 14 residues. The V end lost 2 bases, the J end lost 2 bases, and 9 bases lay between the germline ends.

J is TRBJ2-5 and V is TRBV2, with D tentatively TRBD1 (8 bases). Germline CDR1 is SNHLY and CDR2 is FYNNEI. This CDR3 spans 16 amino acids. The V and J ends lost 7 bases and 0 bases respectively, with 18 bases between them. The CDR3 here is CASKPYRGGYQETQYF. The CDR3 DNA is TGTGCCAGCAAACCTTACAGGGGGGGTTACCAAGAGACCCAGTACTTC.

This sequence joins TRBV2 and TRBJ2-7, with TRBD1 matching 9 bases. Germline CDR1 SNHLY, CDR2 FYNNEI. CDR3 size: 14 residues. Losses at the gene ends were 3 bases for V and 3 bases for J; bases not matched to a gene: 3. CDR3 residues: CASSDRQGVYEQYF. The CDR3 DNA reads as TGTGCCAGCAGTGACCGACAGGGGGTCTACGAGCAGTACTTC.

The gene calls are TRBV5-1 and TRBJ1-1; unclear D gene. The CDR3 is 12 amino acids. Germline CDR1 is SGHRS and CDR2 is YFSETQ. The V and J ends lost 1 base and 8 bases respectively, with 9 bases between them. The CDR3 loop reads CASSLISGEAFF. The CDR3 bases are TGCGCCAGCAGCTTGATTTCCGGGGAAGCTTTCTTT.

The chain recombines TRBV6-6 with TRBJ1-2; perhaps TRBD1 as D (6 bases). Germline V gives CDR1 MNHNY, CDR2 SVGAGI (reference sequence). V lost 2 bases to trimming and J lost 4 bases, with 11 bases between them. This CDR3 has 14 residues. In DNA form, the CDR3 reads TGTGCCAGCAGTTACACGGGGGGCACCTATGGCTACACCTTC. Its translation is CASSYTGGTYGYTF.

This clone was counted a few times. The DNA of the CDR3 is TGTGCCTGGAGTGTTGGACTAGCGGGGACCACAGATACGCAGTATTTT. This sequence encodes CAWSVGLAGTTDTQYF. This chain links TRBV30 with TRBJ2-3, with 12 bases aligning to TRBD2. V shed 0 bases, J shed 2 bases, and the junction held 3 bases outside the gene matches. Germline loops: CDR1 GTSNPN, CDR2 SVGIG (reference sequence). The CDR3 runs to 16 residues.

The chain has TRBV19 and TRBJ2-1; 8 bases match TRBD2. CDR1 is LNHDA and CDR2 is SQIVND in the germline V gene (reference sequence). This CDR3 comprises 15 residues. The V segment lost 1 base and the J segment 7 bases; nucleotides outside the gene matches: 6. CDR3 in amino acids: CASSIASGSPNEQFF. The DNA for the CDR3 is TGTGCCAGTAGTATAGCTAGCGGGTCTCCTAATGAGCAGTTCTTC.

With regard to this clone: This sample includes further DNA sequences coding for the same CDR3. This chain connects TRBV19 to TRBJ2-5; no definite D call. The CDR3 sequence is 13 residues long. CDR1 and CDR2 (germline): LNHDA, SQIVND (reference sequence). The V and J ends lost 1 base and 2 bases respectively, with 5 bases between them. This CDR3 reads CASSIAGQETQYF. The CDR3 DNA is TGTGCCAGTAGTATAGCAGGTCAAGAGACCCAGTACTTC.

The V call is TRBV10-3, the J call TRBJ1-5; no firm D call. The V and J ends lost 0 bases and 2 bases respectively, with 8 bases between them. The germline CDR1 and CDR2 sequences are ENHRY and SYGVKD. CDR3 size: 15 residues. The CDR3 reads CAISESENRNQPQHF. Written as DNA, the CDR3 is TGTGCCATCAGTGAGTCAGAGAATCGCAATCAGCCCCAGCATTTT.

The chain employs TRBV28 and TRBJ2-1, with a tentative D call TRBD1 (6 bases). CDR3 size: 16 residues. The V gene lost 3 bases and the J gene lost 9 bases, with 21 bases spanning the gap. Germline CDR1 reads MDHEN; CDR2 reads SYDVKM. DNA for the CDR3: TGTGCCAGCAGTTTGGAAAGGCGATCAGGGGCAAGTGAGCAGTTCTTC. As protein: CASSLERRSGASEQFF.

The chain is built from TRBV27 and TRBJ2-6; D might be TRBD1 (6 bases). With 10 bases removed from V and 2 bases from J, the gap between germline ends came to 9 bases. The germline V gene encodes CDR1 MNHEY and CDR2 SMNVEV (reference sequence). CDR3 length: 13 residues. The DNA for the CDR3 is TGTGCCACAGGGGAGACTGGGGCCAACGTCCTGACTTTC. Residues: CATGETGANVLTF.

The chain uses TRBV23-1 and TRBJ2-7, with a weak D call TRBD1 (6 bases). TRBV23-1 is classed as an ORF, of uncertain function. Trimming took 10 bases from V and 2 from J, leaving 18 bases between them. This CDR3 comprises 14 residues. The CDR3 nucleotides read TGCGCCACCCGACAGGCGTCCGACCCCTACGAGCAGTACTTC. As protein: CATRQASDPYEQYF.

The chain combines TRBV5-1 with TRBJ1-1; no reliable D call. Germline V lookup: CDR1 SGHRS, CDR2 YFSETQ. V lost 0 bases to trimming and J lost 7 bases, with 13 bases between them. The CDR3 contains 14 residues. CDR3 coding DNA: TGCGCCAGCAGCTTGGCCTATGCAGGCCTTGAAGCTTTCTTT. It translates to CASSLAYAGLEAFF.

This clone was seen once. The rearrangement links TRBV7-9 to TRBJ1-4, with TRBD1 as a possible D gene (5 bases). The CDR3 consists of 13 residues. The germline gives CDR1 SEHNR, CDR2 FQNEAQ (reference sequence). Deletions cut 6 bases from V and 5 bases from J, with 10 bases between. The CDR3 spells CASRSQENEKLFF. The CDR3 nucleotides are TGTGCCAGCAGGTCACAGGAGAATGAAAAACTGTTTTTT.

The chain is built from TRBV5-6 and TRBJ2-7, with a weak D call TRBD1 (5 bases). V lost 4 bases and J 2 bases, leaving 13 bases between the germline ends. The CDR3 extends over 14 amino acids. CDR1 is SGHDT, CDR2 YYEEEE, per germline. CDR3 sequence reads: CASSPGLGAYEQYF. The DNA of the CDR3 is TGTGCCAGCAGCCCCGGCTTAGGGGCCTACGAGCAGTACTTC.

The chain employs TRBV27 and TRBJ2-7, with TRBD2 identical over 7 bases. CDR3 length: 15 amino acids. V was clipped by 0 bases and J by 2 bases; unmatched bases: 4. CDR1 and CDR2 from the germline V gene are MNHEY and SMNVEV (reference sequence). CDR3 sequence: CASSLSGGETYEQYF. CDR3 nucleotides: TGTGCCAGCAGTTTATCTGGGGGGGAAACCTACGAGCAGTACTTC.

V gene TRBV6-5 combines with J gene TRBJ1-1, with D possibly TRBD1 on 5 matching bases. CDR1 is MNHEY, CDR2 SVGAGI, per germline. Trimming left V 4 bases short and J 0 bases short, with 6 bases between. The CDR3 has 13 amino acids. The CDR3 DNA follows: TGTGCCAGCAGTTCAGGGATGAACACTGAAGCTTTCTTT. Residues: CASSSGMNTEAFF.

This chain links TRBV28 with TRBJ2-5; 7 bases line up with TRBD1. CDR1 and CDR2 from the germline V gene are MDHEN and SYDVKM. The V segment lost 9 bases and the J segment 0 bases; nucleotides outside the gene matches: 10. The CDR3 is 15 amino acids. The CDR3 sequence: CASCPETGHQETQYF. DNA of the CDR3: TGTGCCAGTTGCCCCGAGACAGGGCACCAAGAGACCCAGTACTTC.